This paragraph reports one T cell receptor (beta chain). V lost 1 base to trimming and J lost 8 bases, with 14 bases between them. CDR3 size: 14 residues. Germline CDR1 reads LGHDT; CDR2 reads YNNKEL (reference sequence). This entry comes from a study of blood T cell repertoires in COVID-19. Across the whole study: COVID-19 samples, acute and convalescent, were from the United States, Italy and Spain. PBMCs, B-cell-depleted T cells, or T cells were the source of the cDNA or gDNA that made up the material.

The table came from immunoSEQ multiplex PCR; TCRdb's copy has only in-frame clones and leaves some out. The table has 250,000 or so clones, 80% to 90% seen once. The chain joins TRBV3-1 (or the pseudogene TRBV3-2) to TRBJ1-2; tentatively, D is TRBD1 (6 bases). Sequencing used peripheral blood. This sequence originates from a woman aged 70 to 79 with acute or convalescent COVID-19. For the CDR3, the DNA is TGTGCCAGCAGCCAAGTGACGACAGGTGGGGGCTACACCTTC. Its protein product is CASSQVTTGGGYTF.